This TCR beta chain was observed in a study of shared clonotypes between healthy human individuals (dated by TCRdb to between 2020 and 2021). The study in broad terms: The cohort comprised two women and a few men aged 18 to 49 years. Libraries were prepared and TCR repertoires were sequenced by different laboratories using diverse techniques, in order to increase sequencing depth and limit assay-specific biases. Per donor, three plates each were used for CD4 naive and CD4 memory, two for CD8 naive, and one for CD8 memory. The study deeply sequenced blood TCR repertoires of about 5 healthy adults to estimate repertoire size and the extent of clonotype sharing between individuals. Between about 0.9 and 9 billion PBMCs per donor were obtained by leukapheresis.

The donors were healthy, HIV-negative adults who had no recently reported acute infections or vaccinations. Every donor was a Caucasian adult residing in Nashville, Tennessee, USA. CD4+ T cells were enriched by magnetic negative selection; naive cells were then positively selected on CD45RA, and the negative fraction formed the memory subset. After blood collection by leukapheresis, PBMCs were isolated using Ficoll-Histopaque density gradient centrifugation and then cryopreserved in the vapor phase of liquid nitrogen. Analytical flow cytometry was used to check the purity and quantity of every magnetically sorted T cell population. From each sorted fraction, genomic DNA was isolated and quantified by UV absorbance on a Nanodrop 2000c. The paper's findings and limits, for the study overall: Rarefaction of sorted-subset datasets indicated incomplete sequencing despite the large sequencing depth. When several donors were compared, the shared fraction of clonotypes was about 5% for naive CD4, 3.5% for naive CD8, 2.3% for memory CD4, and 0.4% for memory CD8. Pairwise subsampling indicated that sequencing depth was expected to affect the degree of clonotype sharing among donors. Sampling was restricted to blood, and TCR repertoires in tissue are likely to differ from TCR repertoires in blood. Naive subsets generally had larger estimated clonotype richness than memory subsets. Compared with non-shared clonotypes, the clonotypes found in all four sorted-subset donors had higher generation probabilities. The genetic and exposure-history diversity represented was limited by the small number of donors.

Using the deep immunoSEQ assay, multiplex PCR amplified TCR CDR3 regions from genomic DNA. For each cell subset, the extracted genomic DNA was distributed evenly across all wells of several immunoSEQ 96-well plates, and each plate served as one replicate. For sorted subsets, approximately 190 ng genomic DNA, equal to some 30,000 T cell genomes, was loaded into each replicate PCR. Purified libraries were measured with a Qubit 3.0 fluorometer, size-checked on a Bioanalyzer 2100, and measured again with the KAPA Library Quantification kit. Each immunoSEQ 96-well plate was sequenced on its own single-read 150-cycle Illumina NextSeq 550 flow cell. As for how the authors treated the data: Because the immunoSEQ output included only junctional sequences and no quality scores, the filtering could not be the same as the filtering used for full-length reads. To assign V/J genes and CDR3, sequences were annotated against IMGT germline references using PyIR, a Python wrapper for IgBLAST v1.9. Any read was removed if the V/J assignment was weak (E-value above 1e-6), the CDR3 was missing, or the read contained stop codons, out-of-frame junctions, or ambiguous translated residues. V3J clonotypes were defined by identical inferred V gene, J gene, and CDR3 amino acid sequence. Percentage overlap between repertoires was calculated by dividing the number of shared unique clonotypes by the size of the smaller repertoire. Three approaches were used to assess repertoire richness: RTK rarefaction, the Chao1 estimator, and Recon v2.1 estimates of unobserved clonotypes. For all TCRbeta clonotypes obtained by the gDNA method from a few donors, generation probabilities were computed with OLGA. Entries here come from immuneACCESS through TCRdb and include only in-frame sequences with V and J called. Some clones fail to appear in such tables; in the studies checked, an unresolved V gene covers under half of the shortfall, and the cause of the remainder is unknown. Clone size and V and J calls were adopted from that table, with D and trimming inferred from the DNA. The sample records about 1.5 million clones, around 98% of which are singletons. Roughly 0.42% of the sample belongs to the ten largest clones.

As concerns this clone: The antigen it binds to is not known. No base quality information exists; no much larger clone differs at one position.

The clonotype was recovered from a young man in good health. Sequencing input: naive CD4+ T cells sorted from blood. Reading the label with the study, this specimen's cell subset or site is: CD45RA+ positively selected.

The CDR3: CASTEVGVQYF. The nucleotides are TGTGCCAGCACTGAGGTGGGGGTGCAGTACTTC. Rearrangement joined TRBV28 to TRBJ2-7, with the D gene possibly TRBD1 or TRBD2, each one fitting 5 bases. Taken from the germline V gene, the CDR1 and CDR2 loops are MDHEN and SYDVKM. V is cut by 7 bases and J by 9 bases, and the space between the germline ends is 13 bases. Measured from the cysteine to the phenylalanine, the CDR3 is 11 residues long. The read is trimmed to its CDR3 DNA, 33 bases read in frame from base 1.